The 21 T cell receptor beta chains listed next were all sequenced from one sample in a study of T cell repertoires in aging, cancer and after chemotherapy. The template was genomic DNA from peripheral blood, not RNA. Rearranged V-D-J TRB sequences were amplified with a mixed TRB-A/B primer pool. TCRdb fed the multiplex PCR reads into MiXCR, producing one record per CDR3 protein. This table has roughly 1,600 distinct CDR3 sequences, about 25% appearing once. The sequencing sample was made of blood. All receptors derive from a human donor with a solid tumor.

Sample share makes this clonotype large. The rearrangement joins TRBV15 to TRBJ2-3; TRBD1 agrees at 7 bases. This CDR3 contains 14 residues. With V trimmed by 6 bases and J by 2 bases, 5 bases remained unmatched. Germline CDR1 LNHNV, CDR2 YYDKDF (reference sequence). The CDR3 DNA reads TGTGCCACCAGTAACGGACAGGCCACAGATACGCAGTATTTT. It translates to CATSNGQATDTQYF.

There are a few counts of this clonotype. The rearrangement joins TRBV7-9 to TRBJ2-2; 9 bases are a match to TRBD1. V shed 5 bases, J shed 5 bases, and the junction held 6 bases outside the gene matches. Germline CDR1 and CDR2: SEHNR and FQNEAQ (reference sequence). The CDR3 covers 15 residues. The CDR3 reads CASSPQGAMTGELFF. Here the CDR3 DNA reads TGTGCCAGCAGCCCACAGGGGGCTATGACCGGGGAGCTGTTTTTT.

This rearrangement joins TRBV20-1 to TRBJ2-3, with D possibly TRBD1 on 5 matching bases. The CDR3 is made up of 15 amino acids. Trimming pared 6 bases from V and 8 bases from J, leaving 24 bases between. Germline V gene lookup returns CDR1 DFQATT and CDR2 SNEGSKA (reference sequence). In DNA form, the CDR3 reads TGCAGTGCCCCCCTGCTGGGGCCCCGCGTTGGTACGCAGTATTTT. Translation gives CSAPLLGPRVGTQYF.

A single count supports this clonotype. DNA for the CDR3: TGTGCCAGCAGTGTCGAGGGGGGGGGAGAGGGCGAGCAGTACTTC. Encoded protein: CASSVEGGGEGEQYF. The chain combines TRBV6-4 with TRBJ2-7, with TRBD2 as a possible D gene (7 bases). The CDR3 spans 15 residues. CDR1 is MRHNA and CDR2 is SNTAGT in the germline V gene. V was shortened by 4 bases and J by 6 bases, with 19 bases between the two germline ends.

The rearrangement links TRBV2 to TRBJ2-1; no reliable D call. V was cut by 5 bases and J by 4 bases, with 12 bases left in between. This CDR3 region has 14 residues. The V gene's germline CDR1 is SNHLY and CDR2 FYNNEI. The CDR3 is CASSYKVAYNEQFF. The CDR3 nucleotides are TGTGCCAGCAGTTATAAGGTGGCTTACAATGAGCAGTTCTTC.

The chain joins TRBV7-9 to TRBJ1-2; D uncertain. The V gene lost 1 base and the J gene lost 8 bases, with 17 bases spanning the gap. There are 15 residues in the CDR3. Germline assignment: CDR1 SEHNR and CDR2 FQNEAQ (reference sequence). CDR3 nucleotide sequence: TGTGCCAGCAGCTTAGACAGTGGCCTTCGAAAAGGCTACACCTTC. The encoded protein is CASSLDSGLRKGYTF.

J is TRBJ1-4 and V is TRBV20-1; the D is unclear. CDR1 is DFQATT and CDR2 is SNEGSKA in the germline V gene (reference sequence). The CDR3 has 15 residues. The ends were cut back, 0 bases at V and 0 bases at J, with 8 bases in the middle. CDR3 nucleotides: TGCAGTGCTAGAGAAGGGTCCGCAACTAATGAAAAACTGTTTTTT. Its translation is CSAREGSATNEKLFF.

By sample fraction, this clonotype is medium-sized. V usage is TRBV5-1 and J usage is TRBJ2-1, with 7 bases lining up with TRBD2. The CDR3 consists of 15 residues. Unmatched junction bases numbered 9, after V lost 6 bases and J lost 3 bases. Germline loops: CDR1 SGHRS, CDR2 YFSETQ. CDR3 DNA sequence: TGCGCCAGCACGAGGTGGCGGGAGAACTACAATGAGCAGTTCTTC. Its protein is CASTRWRENYNEQFF.

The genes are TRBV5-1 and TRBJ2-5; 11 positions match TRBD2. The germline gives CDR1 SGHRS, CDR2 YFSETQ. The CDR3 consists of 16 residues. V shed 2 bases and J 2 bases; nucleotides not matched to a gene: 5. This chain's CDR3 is CASSFSIAGGQETQYF. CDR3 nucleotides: TGCGCCAGCAGCTTTTCTATAGCGGGAGGGCAAGAGACCCAGTACTTC.

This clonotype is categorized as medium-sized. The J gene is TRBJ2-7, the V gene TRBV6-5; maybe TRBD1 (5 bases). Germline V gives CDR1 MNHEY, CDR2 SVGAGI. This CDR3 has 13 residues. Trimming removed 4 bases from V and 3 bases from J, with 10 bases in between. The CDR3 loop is CASSSTRGYEQYF. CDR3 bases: TGTGCCAGCAGTTCTACAAGGGGCTACGAGCAGTACTTC.

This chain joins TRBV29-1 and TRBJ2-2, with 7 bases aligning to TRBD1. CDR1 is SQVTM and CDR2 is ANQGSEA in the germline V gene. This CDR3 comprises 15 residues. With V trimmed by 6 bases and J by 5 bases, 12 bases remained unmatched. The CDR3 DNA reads TGCAGCGTGGATCAGGGGGAGCGGAGGACCGGGGAGCTGTTTTTT. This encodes CSVDQGERRTGELFF.

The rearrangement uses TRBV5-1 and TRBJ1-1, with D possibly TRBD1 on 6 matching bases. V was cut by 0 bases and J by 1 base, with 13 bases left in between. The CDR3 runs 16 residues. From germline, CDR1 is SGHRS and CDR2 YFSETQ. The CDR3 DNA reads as TGCGCCAGCAGCTTGGACTTGGCGGGGGCGAACACTGAAGCTTTCTTT. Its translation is CASSLDLAGANTEAFF. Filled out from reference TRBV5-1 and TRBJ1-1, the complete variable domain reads KAGVTQTPRYLIKTRGQQVTLSCSPISGHRSVSWYQQTPGQGLQFLFEYFSETQRNKGNFPGRFSGRQFSNSRSEMNVSTLELGDSALYLCASSLDLAGANTEAFFGQGTRLTVV.

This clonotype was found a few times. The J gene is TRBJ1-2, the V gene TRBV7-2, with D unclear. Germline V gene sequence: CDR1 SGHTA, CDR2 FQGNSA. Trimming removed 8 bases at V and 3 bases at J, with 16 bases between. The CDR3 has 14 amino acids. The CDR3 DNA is TGTGCCAGCGGAAAGGCGGGTTTGGACTATGGCTACACCTTC. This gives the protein CASGKAGLDYGYTF. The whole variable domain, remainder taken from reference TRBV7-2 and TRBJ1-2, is GAGVSQSPSNKVTEKGKDVELRCDPISGHTALYWYRQSLGQGLEFLIYFQGNSAPDKSGLPSDRFSAERTGGSVSTLTIQRTQQEDSAVYLCASGKAGLDYGYTFGSGTRLTVV.

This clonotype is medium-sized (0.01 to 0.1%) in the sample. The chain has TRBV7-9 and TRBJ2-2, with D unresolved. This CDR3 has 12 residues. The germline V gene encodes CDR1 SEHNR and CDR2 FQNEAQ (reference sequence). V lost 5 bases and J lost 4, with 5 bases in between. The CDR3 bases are TGTGCCAGCAGCCCGGGCACCGGGGAGCTGTTTTTT. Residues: CASSPGTGELFF.

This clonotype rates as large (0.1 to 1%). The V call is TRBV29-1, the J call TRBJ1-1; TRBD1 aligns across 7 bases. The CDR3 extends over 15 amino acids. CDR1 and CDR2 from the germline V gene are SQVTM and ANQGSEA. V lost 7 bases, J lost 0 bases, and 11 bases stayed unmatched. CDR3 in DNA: TGCAGCGCCGGGACAGTAGGGACTATGAACACTGAAGCTTTCTTT. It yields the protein CSAGTVGTMNTEAFF.

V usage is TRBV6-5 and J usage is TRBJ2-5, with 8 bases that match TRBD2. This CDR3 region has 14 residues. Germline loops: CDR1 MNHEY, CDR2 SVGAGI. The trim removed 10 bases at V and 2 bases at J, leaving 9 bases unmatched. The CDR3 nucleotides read TGTGCCATCGGGGGGGGGGGCTCACAAGAGACCCAGTACTTC. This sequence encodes CAIGGGGSQETQYF.

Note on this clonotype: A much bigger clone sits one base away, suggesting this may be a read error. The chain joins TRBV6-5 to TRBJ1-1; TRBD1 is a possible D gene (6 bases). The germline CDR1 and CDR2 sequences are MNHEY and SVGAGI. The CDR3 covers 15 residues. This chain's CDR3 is CASSPPGHQNTKAFF. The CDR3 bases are TGTGCCAGCAGTCCCCCGGGACACCAGAACACTAAAGCTTTCTTT.

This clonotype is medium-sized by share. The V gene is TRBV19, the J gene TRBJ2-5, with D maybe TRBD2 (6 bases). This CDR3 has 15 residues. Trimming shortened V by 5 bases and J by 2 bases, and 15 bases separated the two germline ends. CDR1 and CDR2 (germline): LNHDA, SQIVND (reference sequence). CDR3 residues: CASSALPGLQETQYF. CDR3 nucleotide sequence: TGTGCCAGTAGTGCACTGCCGGGACTTCAAGAGACCCAGTACTTC.

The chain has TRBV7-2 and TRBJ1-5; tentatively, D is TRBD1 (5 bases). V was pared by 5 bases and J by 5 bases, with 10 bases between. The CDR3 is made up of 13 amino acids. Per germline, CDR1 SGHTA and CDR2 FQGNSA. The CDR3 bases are TGTGCCAGCAGCCATATGGGGCATCAGCCCCAGCATTTT. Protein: CASSHMGHQPQHF. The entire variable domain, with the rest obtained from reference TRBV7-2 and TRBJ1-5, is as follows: GAGVSQSPSNKVTEKGKDVELRCDPISGHTALYWYRQSLGQGLEFLIYFQGNSAPDKSGLPSDRFSAERTGGSVSTLTIQRTQQEDSAVYLCASSHMGHQPQHFGDGTRLSIL.

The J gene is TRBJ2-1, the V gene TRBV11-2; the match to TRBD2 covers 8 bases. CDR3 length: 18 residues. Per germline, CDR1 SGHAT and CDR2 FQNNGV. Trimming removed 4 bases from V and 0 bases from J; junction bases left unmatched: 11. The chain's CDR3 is CASSSPGTRLRSYNEQFF. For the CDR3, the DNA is TGTGCCAGCAGCTCACCCGGGACTAGACTTCGCTCCTACAATGAGCAGTTCTTC.

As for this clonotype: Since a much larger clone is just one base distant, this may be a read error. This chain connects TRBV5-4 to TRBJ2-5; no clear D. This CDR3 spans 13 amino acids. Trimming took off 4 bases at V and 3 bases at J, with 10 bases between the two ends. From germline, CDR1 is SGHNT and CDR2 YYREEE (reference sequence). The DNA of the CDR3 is TGTGCCAGCAGCCTGGACGTGAAAGAGACCCAGTACTTC. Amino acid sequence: CASSLDVKETQYF.